These 15 T cell receptor beta chains originate from one sample sequenced in a study of CD8 T cells in ankylosing spondylitis. Via MiXCR, TCRdb re-called the 5' RACE reads, giving one row per CDR3 protein. The sample shows 200,000 or so distinct CDR3 sequences, 20% to 30% of them seen only once. Sequenced material: blood, either unsorted or a sorted T cell fraction (not recorded which). The receptor set was obtained from a male donor with ankylosing spondylitis or in good health (not recorded which).

The V gene is TRBV3-1, the J gene TRBJ2-7; the D gene is possibly TRBD1 (6 bases). V lost 4 bases, J lost 4 bases, and 14 bases lay in between. Germline CDR1 LGHDT, CDR2 YNNKEL (reference sequence). CDR3 length equals 14 residues. The CDR3 is CASSRPGQNYEQYF. CDR3 DNA: TGTGCCAGCAGCCGACCGGGACAAAATTACGAGCAGTACTTC.

This rearrangement joins TRBV29-1 to TRBJ2-7; 12 positions match TRBD1. The CDR3 loop spans 14 amino acids. The ends lost 3 bases at V and 7 bases at J; junction bases unmatched: 7. Germline values: CDR1 SQVTM, CDR2 ANQGSEA. The CDR3 DNA sequence: TGCAGCGTTGAGTGGGGACAGGGGGCGCGGGAGCAGTACTTC. It is translated as CSVEWGQGAREQYF.

This clonotype was picked up many times. V and J are TRBV9 and TRBJ1-1, with D perhaps matching TRBD1 (6 bases). The CDR3 is 17 residues long. Germline values: CDR1 SGDLS, CDR2 YYNGEE. The germline V and J ends were trimmed by 0 bases and 1 base, with 16 bases remaining between them. CDR3 DNA sequence: TGTGCCAGCAGCGTAGAGGGCGGCCGGGGGCCGAACACTGAAGCTTTCTTT. Protein sequence: CASSVEGGRGPNTEAFF.

This clonotype was seen ten or more times. The rearrangement uses TRBV2 and TRBJ1-5; 7 bases are a match to TRBD1. CDR3 size: 15 residues. Germline V gives CDR1 SNHLY, CDR2 FYNNEI. The V segment lost 2 bases and the J segment 6 bases; nucleotides outside the gene matches: 7. The CDR3 region has the DNA TGTGCCAGCAGTGAATACGTGGCAGGGGGTCAGCCCCAGCATTTT. It is translated as CASSEYVAGGQPQHF.

This clonotype was counted many times. The chain has TRBV20-1 and TRBJ2-1; 9 positions agree with TRBD1. Germline CDR1 reads DFQATT; CDR2 reads SNEGSKA (reference sequence). The CDR3 loop spans 15 amino acids. The V and J ends lost 1 base and 4 bases, in that order; junction bases with no gene match: 5. The CDR3 coding sequence is TGCAGTGCTAGAGTCCTGGACAGGGGATACAATGAGCAGTTCTTC. This translates into CSARVLDRGYNEQFF.

This clonotype showed up many times. V is TRBV6-2 or TRBV6-3 and J is TRBJ1-1, with TRBD1 as a possible D gene (6 bases). The CDR3 has 13 residues. V lost 5 bases, J lost 4 bases, and 11 bases lay in between. Germline CDR1 MNHEY, CDR2 SVGEGT. CDR3 nucleotide sequence: TGTGCCAGCAGTGTCTCCAGGGGCACTGAAGCTTTCTTT. It codes for CASSVSRGTEAFF.

This clonotype appeared many times. The J gene is TRBJ2-5, the V gene TRBV4-1, with D uncertain. V lost 1 base and J 0 bases, leaving 9 bases between the germline ends. This CDR3 is 15 amino acids long. Germline assignment: CDR1 MGHRA and CDR2 YSYEKL. CDR3 coding DNA: TGCGCCAGCAGCCAAGTAAACGAAAACCAAGAGACCCAGTACTTC. It translates to CASSQVNENQETQYF.

This clonotype showed up many times. J is TRBJ2-7 and V is TRBV4-2; D unclear. Deletions cut 4 bases from V and 2 bases from J, with 12 bases between. Germline V gene sequence: CDR1 LGHNA, CDR2 YNFKEQ. This CDR3 contains 14 residues. The CDR3 DNA is TGTGCCAGCAGCCTGGACCGAGTAGCCTACGAGCAGTACTTC. Residues: CASSLDRVAYEQYF.

This clonotype has just a few counts. The chain couples TRBV9 to TRBJ1-1, with D unresolved. Trimming cost V 2 bases and J 7 bases, with 18 bases left between them. The CDR3 is made up of 15 amino acids. The germline V gene has CDR1 SGDLS and CDR2 YYNGEE. The DNA for the CDR3 is TGTGCCAGCAGCGTTGGACGGACCCAGATGGGTGAAGCTTTCTTT. Translating gives CASSVGRTQMGEAFF.

This rearrangement joins TRBV20-1 to TRBJ2-1, with TRBD2 matching over 10 bases. This CDR3 has 15 amino acids. V was clipped by 3 bases and J by 0 bases; unmatched bases: 2. Germline V gene lookup returns CDR1 DFQATT and CDR2 SNEGSKA (reference sequence). In DNA, the CDR3 is TGCAGTGCTAGGGCTAGCGGGAGCTCCTACAATGAGCAGTTCTTC. This encodes CSARASGSSYNEQFF.

V and J are TRBV5-6 and TRBJ2-5; 14 bases align to TRBD2. The CDR3 has 16 amino acids. The trim removed 4 bases at V and 5 bases at J, leaving 7 bases unmatched. Looked up from germline, CDR1 is SGHDT and CDR2 is YYEEEE. The CDR3 bases are TGTGCCAGCAGCGTCGGGACTAGCGGGAGTTGGGAGACCCAGTACTTC. Amino acid sequence: CASSVGTSGSWETQYF.

This clonotype was observed at least ten times. The chain couples TRBV5-1 to TRBJ2-5; 7 bases match TRBD1. Per the germline V gene, CDR1 is SGHRS and CDR2 is YFSETQ. The CDR3 runs to 14 residues. Losses at the gene ends were 5 bases for V and 5 bases for J; bases not matched to a gene: 9. The CDR3 spells CASSPQGRTETQYF. CDR3 sequence (DNA): TGCGCCAGCAGTCCACAGGGGAGAACGGAGACCCAGTACTTC.

This clonotype was recorded at least ten times. The CDR3 DNA sequence: TGTGCCAGCAGGAAGGACGGGACCTCCTACGAGCAGTACTTC. Residues: CASRKDGTSYEQYF. The rearrangement links TRBV6-1 to TRBJ2-7; D might be TRBD1 or TRBD2, each matching 5 bases. CDR3 length: 14 amino acids. CDR1 MNHNS and CDR2 SASEGT come from the germline V gene. The germline V and J ends were trimmed by 6 bases and 0 bases, with 12 bases remaining between them.

Only one count was recorded for this clonotype. The rearrangement links TRBV20-1 to TRBJ2-1, with 8 bases identical to TRBD2. Germline loops: CDR1 DFQATT, CDR2 SNEGSKA (reference sequence). The CDR3 is 16 amino acids. The junction had 8 bases not matched to a gene; V was cut back by 1 base and J by 3 bases. In nucleotides, the CDR3 is TGCAGTGCTAGAGGGCGACTTGCGGGGGGCTACAATGAGCAGTTCTTC. Residues: CSARGRLAGGYNEQFF.

The rearrangement links TRBV3-1 to TRBJ2-7; 7 bases agree with TRBD1. The germline CDR1 and CDR2 sequences are LGHDT and YNNKEL (reference sequence). CDR3 length equals 18 residues. The V gene end was trimmed by 10 bases and the J gene end by 3 bases; junction bases not matched to a gene: 24. CDR3: CAIIGDSEDSQGVYEQYF. In DNA form, the CDR3 reads TGTGCCATCATCGGCGACTCTGAGGACAGCCAGGGGGTCTACGAGCAGTACTTC.